This T cell receptor (beta chain) was profiled in a study of blood T cell repertoires in COVID-19. Study background: Samples representing acute and convalescent COVID-19 were sourced from the United States, Italy and Spain. The analysed material was cDNA or gDNA that came from T cells, B-cell-depleted T cells, or PBMCs.

Authors' analysis steps: Amplifying reference gene primers gave estimates of nucleated cell counts. Data came from immunoSEQ multiplex PCR; TCRdb stores just in-frame clones and leaves some out. Clonal size and the V and J genes are those of that table, whereas D and trimming came from the DNA. The sample lists about 190,000 clones, 85% to 90% seen once, with 5% to 6.5% in the top ten. Per the germline V gene, CDR1 is MNHEY and CDR2 is SMNVEV (reference sequence). Trimming removed 6 bases from V and 1 base from J, with 10 bases in between. This CDR3 has 14 amino acids. Sample: peripheral blood. The chain has TRBV27 and TRBJ2-1; D remains ambiguous. The source of this sequence is a man between 35 and 55 years old with active or convalescent COVID-19. CDR3 loop: CASSRVWSYNEQFF. CDR3 nucleotides: TGTGCCAGCAGCCGGGTCTGGTCCTACAATGAGCAGTTCTTC.